Below are 2 T cell receptor beta chains sequenced from a single sample in a study of identical twins. One entry per CDR3 protein results from TCRdb running MiXCR on the 5' RACE reads. The sample consists of 470,000 or so distinct CDR3 sequences, 20% to 25% of them appearing once. The sample also formed part of further work on T cells expressing NK-cell markers.

The sequenced sample consisted of CD4+ T cells sorted from blood. The receptors were gathered from a woman aged 18-29 years in good health.

The CDR3 DNA is TGTGCCAGCAGCCCGGTCCAGTTCGCGAACACCGGGGAGCTGTTTTTT. Translated, it gives CASSPVQFANTGELFF. The chain uses TRBV3-1 and TRBJ2-2; D gene ambiguous. The CDR3 extends over 16 amino acids. V dropped 4 bases and J dropped 0 bases, with 12 bases sitting between them. CDR1 and CDR2 (germline): LGHDT, YNNKEL (reference sequence).

This clonotype was counted between two and nine times. The chain links TRBV6-1 to TRBJ2-1, with TRBD1 matching over 9 bases. This CDR3 is 15 amino acids long. Germline loops: CDR1 MNHNS, CDR2 SASEGT. V lost 5 bases and J lost 3; bases outside the gene matches: 5. In nucleotides, the CDR3 is TGTGCCAGCAGTCGGGCGGGACAGGGCTACAATGAGCAGTTCTTC. Translated: CASSRAGQGYNEQFF.